The present T cell receptor (beta chain) was sequenced within a study of regulatory T cells in long-lasting Graves disease. Arm-PCR with iRepertoire HTBI primers amplified the CDR3 regions for these TCR beta libraries. TCRdb passed the multiplex PCR reads through MiXCR, listing each CDR3 protein once. This sample has some 430,000 distinct CDR3 sequences, with 20% to 25% found just once. Trimming left V 2 bases short and J 0 bases short, with 17 bases between. CDR3 length equals 17 residues. Germline CDR1 reads MNHEY; CDR2 reads SVGAGI. Study-wide results and limits: Persistent Graves' patients possessed reduced TCR diversity relative to recently diagnosed ones. TRBV28, TRBJ1-2 and TRBJ2-5 were favored in persistent disease.

Time point described: persistent/refractory GD, antithyroid drugs over 5 years with positive TRAb. Extracted RNA from PBMCs served as the source of the TCR library. Peripheral blood, at approximately 10 milliliters, went into EDTA tubes. This clonotype has ten or more counts. As yet, its antigen is unknown. The rearrangement joins TRBV6-5 to TRBJ2-7; unclear D gene. The clonotype comes from a female donor with Graves disease. The starting material was peripheral blood mononuclear cells (PBMCs), obtained when the disease was refractory, from a patient treated with antithyroid drugs. The CDR3 is CASSYAAFAEYSYEQYF. The DNA of the CDR3 is TGTGCCAGCAGTTACGCTGCGTTTGCGGAATACTCCTACGAGCAGTACTTC.